This T cell receptor beta chain was retrieved from a study of cytotoxic CD8 clonotypes in ibrutinib-treated CLL. The V end lost 2 bases, the J end lost 9 bases, and 10 bases lay between the germline ends. Germline V CDR1 and CDR2: MNHNY, SVGAGI (reference sequence). The CDR3 has 12 residues. Profiling relied on immunoSEQ multiplex PCR, and the TCRdb table lists in-frame clones only, not all of them. This sample has some 200,000 clones; over 65% occur once, and the top ten carry about 6.2%. The source was PBMCs, collected after 12 months of ibrutinib treatment. The sequence came from a human donor with chronic lymphocytic leukemia. V gene TRBV6-6 combines with J gene TRBJ1-2, with D possibly being TRBD1 (5 bases). The CDR3 loop is CASSYAGSSYTF. CDR3 nucleotides: TGTGCCAGCAGTTACGCAGGGTCGAGCTACACCTTC.